This T cell receptor (beta chain) was found in a study of radiation and T cells in renal cell carcinoma. Germline loops: CDR1 SGHNT, CDR2 YYREEE (reference sequence). The CDR3 covers 16 residues. V lost 0 bases, J lost 5 bases, and 15 bases lay in between. The time point here: blood 4 weeks post-SBRT, at nephrectomy. The treatment: 15 Gy SBRT to primary tumor, nephrectomy 4 weeks later. This renal cell carcinoma was of the clear cell type. Profiled with immunoSEQ multiplex PCR; TCRdb holds only in-frame clones, not every one. Of under 100,000 clones in the sample, 85% were seen once. The material was blood, obtained from a patient whose treatment included radiotherapy and nephrectomy. The sequence was collected from a middle-aged man with renal cell carcinoma. The chain couples TRBV5-4 to TRBJ2-1; D is possibly TRBD1 (6 bases). The CDR3, as DNA: TGTGCCAGCAGCTTGGCCCGGGCAGGGGTTCACAATGAGCAGTTCTTC. Protein: CASSLARAGVHNEQFF.